This T cell receptor (beta chain) was recorded in a study of T cells after yellow fever vaccination. Study overall: Those fractions that held only low numbers of cells were prepared using the SMART-Seq v4 Ultra Low Input RNA kit. Whole-study findings and limits: After the booster, around 95% of CD4 and roughly nine tenths of CD8 primary-response clones were re-detected. The secondary response was weaker, and its peak arrived faster, on day 5 versus 15.

TCR cDNA was made by 5'RACE template switching, adding a universal primer site and UMIs. TCRdb re-called the 5' RACE reads with MiXCR, one entry per CDR3 protein. The data hold about 350,000 distinct CDR3 sequences, with approximately 4% observed a single time. Concerning this clonotype itself: Its antigen is unknown.

Germline V gene lookup returns CDR1 SGHRS and CDR2 YFSETQ. Trimming took 2 bases from V and 6 from J, leaving 18 bases between them. This CDR3 has 15 amino acids. The chain employs TRBV5-1 and TRBJ2-7; D is unresolved. The clonotype was recovered from a man aged 18-30 years who received the YFV17D yellow fever vaccine. The input for sequencing was PBMCs, taken 5 days after the yellow fever booster vaccination. CDR3 sequence reads: CASSLVGQAPGEQYF. The CDR3 DNA is TGCGCCAGCAGCTTAGTCGGCCAGGCTCCAGGCGAGCAGTACTTC.